This is a list of T cell receptor beta chains from one sample in a study of regulatory T cells in long-lasting Graves disease. MiXCR, run by TCRdb on the multiplex PCR reads, gives a single entry per CDR3 protein. In the table there are fewer than 500,000 distinct CDR3 sequences, 15% to 20% of which are singletons. These same data were also listed under a study on T cells in Graves' hyperthyroidism and ophthalmopathy.

This sample comprised peripheral blood mononuclear cells (PBMCs), obtained at new diagnosis, from a patient treated with antithyroid drugs. The receptors here all came from a middle-aged man with Graves disease. Both conserved end residues are part of each CDR3. D genes are given only for firm matches. Rows give clone size only sometimes, using once, few, many, or a class for an expanded clone.

J: TRBJ2-1
V: TRBV19
D: TRBD2
size: NA
DNA: TGTGCCAGTAGACTAGCGGGAGAGGGGGGGCACAATGAGCAGTTCTTC
CDR3: CASRLAGEGGHNEQFF

J: TRBJ1-1
V: TRBV12-3/TRBV12-4
D: NA
size: many
DNA: TGTGCCAGCAGTTCAACACCGGGACGGAAGAACACTGAAGCTTTCTTT
CDR3: CASSSTPGRKNTEAFF

J: TRBJ2-5
V: TRBV28
D: TRBD2
size: many
DNA: TGTGCCAGCAGTCCCCGGGGGGGGACGGTTGAGACCCAGTACTTC
CDR3: CASSPRGGTVETQYF

J: TRBJ2-1
V: TRBV12-5
D: NA
size: few
DNA: TGTGCTAGTGGTTTGACCCTTAATGAGCAGTTCTTC
CDR3: CASGLTLNEQFF

J: TRBJ1-2
V: TRBV6-1
D: NA
size: many
DNA: TGTGCCAGCAGACCGGACAGTGGCTACACCTTC
CDR3: CASRPDSGYTF

J: TRBJ2-7
V: TRBV7-2
D: TRBD1
size: many
DNA: TGTGCCAGCAGCCACCAACCGCTGACAGGGGATTACGAGCAGTACTTC
CDR3: CASSHQPLTGDYEQYF

J: TRBJ1-1
V: TRBV27
D: NA
size: few
DNA: TGTGCCAGCAGTTTATCAAGGATGAGCACTGAAGCTTTCTTT
CDR3: CASSLSRMSTEAFF

J: TRBJ2-7
V: TRBV6-2/TRBV6-3
D: TRBD2
size: NA
DNA: TGTGCCAGCAGTTACGGGAGCGGGAGGCCGTACGAGCAGTACTTC
CDR3: CASSYGSGRPYEQYF

J: TRBJ2-7
V: TRBV2
D: NA
size: many
DNA: TGTGCCAGCAGTGAAGACTGGGTGAGTGAGCAAAGGTCCTACGAGCAGTACTTC
CDR3: CASSEDWVSEQRSYEQYF

J: TRBJ2-5
V: TRBV20-1
D: TRBD2
size: NA
DNA: TGCAGTGCTCCGACTAGCAGTCAAGGGACCCAGTACTTC
CDR3: CSAPTSSQGTQYF

J: TRBJ2-3
V: TRBV6-5
D: NA
size: many
DNA: TGTGCCAGCAGTTACGCAGGCGGTATGAGCACAGATACGCAGTATTTT
CDR3: CASSYAGGMSTDTQYF

J: TRBJ2-7
V: TRBV28
D: NA
size: many
DNA: TGTGCCAGCAGTTTAGCCGGGACCCAGGCCTACGAGCAGTACTTC
CDR3: CASSLAGTQAYEQYF

J: TRBJ2-1
V: TRBV11-2
D: TRBD2
size: NA
DNA: TGTGCCAGCAGCATGGGACTAGCGGGACAGAACAATGAGCAGTTCTTC
CDR3: CASSMGLAGQNNEQFF

J: TRBJ1-1
V: TRBV28
D: NA
size: many
DNA: TGTGCCAGCAGTTTTGCGGGCATGAACACTGAAGCTTTCTTT
CDR3: CASSFAGMNTEAFF

J: TRBJ2-1
V: TRBV9
D: TRBD1
size: NA
DNA: TGTGCCAGCAGCGTTAACAGGGGTGCAAATGAGCAGTTCTTC
CDR3: CASSVNRGANEQFF

J: TRBJ2-1
V: TRBV6-1
D: TRBD2
size: many
DNA: TGTGCCAGCAGACCAAACGGGGCTAGCGGGAGGAATGAGCAGTTCTTC
CDR3: CASRPNGASGRNEQFF

J: TRBJ2-2
V: TRBV30
D: NA
size: many
DNA: TGTGCCTGGAAGGAGGGGGAGCTGTTTTTT
CDR3: CAWKEGELFF

J: TRBJ2-1
V: TRBV28
D: NA
size: many
DNA: TGTGCCAGCAGTGGGCCTCACAGGGCTTCCTACAATGAGCAGTTCTTC
CDR3: CASSGPHRASYNEQFF

J: TRBJ2-1
V: TRBV5-1
D: NA
size: many
DNA: TGCGCCAGCAGCTTAAGCAATGAGCAGTTCTTC
CDR3: CASSLSNEQFF

J: TRBJ2-3
V: TRBV29-1
D: TRBD2
size: many
DNA: TGCAGCGGGTGGGGGACTAGCGGGATGAAAGATACGCAGTATTTT
CDR3: CSGWGTSGMKDTQYF

J: TRBJ1-6
V: TRBV20-1
D: TRBD1
size: NA
DNA: TGCAGTGCTAGATCGGGTCAGGGGGACTTTTCACCCCTCCACTTT
CDR3: CSARSGQGDFSPLHF

J: TRBJ1-2
V: TRBV10-3
D: NA
size: NA
DNA: TGTGCCATCAGTGAGCTGGGGACTGGCTACACCTTC
CDR3: CAISELGTGYTF

J: TRBJ2-5
V: TRBV28
D: NA
size: many
DNA: TGTGCCAGCAGTTTTCGGCGGACTAAAGTTTTCCAAGAGACCCAGTACTTC
CDR3: CASSFRRTKVFQETQYF

J: TRBJ2-1
V: TRBV6-1
D: NA
size: many
DNA: TGTGCCAGCAGTGAAAGGGCCCTGGACTCCTACAATGAGCAGTTCTTC
CDR3: CASSERALDSYNEQFF

J: TRBJ2-7
V: TRBV4-2
D: TRBD2
size: NA
DNA: TGTGCCAGCAGCCGGGGACTAGCGGGAGGACTCTACGAGCAGTACTTC
CDR3: CASSRGLAGGLYEQYF

J: TRBJ1-1
V: TRBV28
D: TRBD1
size: many
DNA: TGTGCCAGCAGACCCCCGACAGGGGAGAGCACTGAAGCTTTCTTT
CDR3: CASRPPTGESTEAFF

J: TRBJ1-6
V: TRBV7-6
D: TRBD1
size: once
DNA: TGTGCCAGCAGCTCCGGGACAGGGGTTAATTCACCCCTCCACTTT
CDR3: CASSSGTGVNSPLHF

J: TRBJ1-5
V: TRBV2
D: NA
size: NA
DNA: TGTGCCAGCAGGTCGGATTTGTATAGCAATCAGCCCCAGCATTTT
CDR3: CASRSDLYSNQPQHF

J: TRBJ2-7
V: TRBV20-1
D: TRBD1
size: NA
DNA: TGCAGTGCTAGAGATCAAGGACAGGGGGGATATTCCTACGAGCAGTACTTC
CDR3: CSARDQGQGGYSYEQYF